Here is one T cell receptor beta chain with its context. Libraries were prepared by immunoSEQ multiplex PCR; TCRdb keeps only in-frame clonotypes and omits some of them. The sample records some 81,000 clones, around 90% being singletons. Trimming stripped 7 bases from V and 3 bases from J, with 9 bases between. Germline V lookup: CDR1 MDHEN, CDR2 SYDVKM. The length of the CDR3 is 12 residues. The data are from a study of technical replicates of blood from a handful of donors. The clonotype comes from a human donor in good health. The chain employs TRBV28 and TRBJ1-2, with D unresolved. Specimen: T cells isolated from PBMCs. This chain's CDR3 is CASTSADYGYTF. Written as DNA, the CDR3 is TGTGCCAGCACCAGTGCGGACTATGGCTACACCTTC.